This TCR beta chain derives from a study of T cells in Graves' hyperthyroidism and ophthalmopathy. Study-wide findings and caveats: Ophthalmopathy was identified by the model a median about 6 months ahead of onset. Ophthalmopathy stood apart from stable hyperthyroidism in a 13 V-J model.

TCR beta CDR3 sequences were amplified from RNA transcripts. RT-PCR in the first round (using the HTBI primer set) targeted the TCR CDR3. Each CDR3 protein is one row after TCRdb ran MiXCR on the multiplex PCR reads. This table holds around 350,000 distinct CDR3 sequences, 17% found once. For this clonotype: Its antigen is not identified.

Patients aged 18 to 65 had newly diagnosed hyperthyroidism that had lasted under 2 months. PBMCs were derived from around 10 ml fresh peripheral blood. The CDR3 has 15 residues. After removal of 5 bases from V and 8 bases from J, the junction contained 12 bases not matched to a gene. Germline CDR1 is KGHSH and CDR2 is LQKENI. The TCR comes from a woman in her 30s with Graves' hyperthyroidism that later progressed to Graves' ophthalmopathy. The genes are TRBV18 and TRBJ1-2; 9 bases are shared with TRBD1. Sample: blood. The CDR3 protein is CASSGKQGAGEGYTF. The CDR3 DNA is TGTGCCAGCTCAGGAAAACAGGGGGCAGGAGAAGGCTACACCTTC.